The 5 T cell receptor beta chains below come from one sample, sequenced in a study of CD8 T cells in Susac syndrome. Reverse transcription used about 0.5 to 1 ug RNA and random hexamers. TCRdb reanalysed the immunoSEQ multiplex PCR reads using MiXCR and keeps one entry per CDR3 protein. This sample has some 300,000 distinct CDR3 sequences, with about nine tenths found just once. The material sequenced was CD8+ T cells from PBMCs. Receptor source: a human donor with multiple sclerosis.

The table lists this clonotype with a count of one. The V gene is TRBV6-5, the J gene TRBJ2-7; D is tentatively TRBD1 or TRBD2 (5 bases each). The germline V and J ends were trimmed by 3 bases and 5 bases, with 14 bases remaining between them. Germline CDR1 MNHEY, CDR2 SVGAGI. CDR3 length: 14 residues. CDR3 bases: TGTGCCAGCAGTTATGGGGGAGCTTCCGACGAGCAGTACTTC. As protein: CASSYGGASDEQYF.

CDR3 in amino acids: CSASLGRGYSNQPQHF. As DNA, the CDR3 is TGCAGTGCTAGTCTGGGACGGGGCTATAGCAATCAGCCCCAGCATTTT. The J gene is TRBJ1-5, the V gene TRBV20-1, with a possible D match to TRBD1 (5 bases). This CDR3 has 16 amino acids. V dropped 3 bases and J dropped 0 bases, with 15 bases sitting between them. Germline CDR1 DFQATT, CDR2 SNEGSKA (reference sequence).

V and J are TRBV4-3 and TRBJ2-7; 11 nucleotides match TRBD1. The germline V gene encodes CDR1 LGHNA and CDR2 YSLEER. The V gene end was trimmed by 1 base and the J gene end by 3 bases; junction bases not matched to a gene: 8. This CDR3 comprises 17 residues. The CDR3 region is CASSQALRTGGFYEQYF. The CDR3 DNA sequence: TGCGCCAGCAGCCAAGCACTCCGGACAGGGGGCTTCTACGAGCAGTACTTC.

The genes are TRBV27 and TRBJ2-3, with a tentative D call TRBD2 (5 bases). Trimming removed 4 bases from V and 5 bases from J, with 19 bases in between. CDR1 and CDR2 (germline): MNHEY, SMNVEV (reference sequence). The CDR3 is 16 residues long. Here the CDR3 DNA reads TGTGCCAGCAGTTCGCTTGCAGGAGCCGGGGTAGATACGCAGTATTTT. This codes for CASSSLAGAGVDTQYF.

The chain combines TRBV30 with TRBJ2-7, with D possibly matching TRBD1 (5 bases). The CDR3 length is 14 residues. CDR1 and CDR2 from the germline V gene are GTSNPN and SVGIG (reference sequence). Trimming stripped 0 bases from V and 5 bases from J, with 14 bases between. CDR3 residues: CAWSVGQGVDEQYF. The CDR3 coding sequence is TGTGCCTGGAGTGTAGGTCAGGGCGTCGACGAGCAGTACTTC.